These 10 T cell receptor beta chains were all obtained from the same sample, sequenced in a study of T-cell reconstitution after alpha-beta-depleted transplantation in children. Preparation of the TCRbeta library used unique molecular identifiers. TCRdb analysed the PCR reads with MiXCR anew, one entry per CDR3 protein. The sample carries 440,000 or so distinct CDR3 sequences, about 45% recorded once. This specimen was PBMCs, taken before TCRalphabeta/CD19-depleted stem cell transplant. These receptors were obtained from a girl between 2 and 10 years old with aplastic anemia, due to receive a stem cell transplant.

This chain uses TRBV6-5 with TRBJ2-2; D is uncertain. Trimming left V 2 bases short and J 2 bases short, with 6 bases between. The CDR3 has 14 amino acids. Germline CDR1 is MNHEY and CDR2 is SVGAGI. This CDR3 is CASSYTVNTGELFF. The CDR3 DNA follows: TGTGCCAGCAGTTACACCGTTAACACCGGGGAGCTGTTTTTT.

This chain uses TRBV6-1 with TRBJ2-1; TRBD2 matches at 10 bases. This CDR3 contains 16 residues. Germline CDR1 reads MNHNS; CDR2 reads SASEGT. The J segment lost 6 bases and the V segment lost 5 bases, leaving 10 bases of the junction unmatched. CDR3 protein: CASSRTSGGAPNEQFF. Here the CDR3 DNA reads TGTGCCAGCAGTCGCACGAGCGGGGGGGCCCCCAATGAGCAGTTCTTC.

The rearrangement uses TRBV5-1 and TRBJ2-2; TRBD1 aligns across 8 bases. J gave up 0 bases and V 5 bases, and 3 bases lay outside the gene matches. Germline V gene lookup returns CDR1 SGHRS and CDR2 YFSETQ. This CDR3 contains 15 residues. The CDR3 loop reads CASRNRGANTGELFF. The DNA of the CDR3 is TGCGCCAGCAGGAACAGGGGGGCGAACACCGGGGAGCTGTTTTTT.

V and J are TRBV10-3 and TRBJ1-2; D may be TRBD1 (5 bases). Trimming pared 11 bases from V and 1 base from J, leaving 11 bases between. The CDR3 contains 12 residues. Germline CDR1 reads ENHRY; CDR2 reads SYGVKD. The CDR3 loop is CASGAGNYGYTF. CDR3 coding DNA: TGTGCCTCCGGGGCGGGTAACTATGGCTACACCTTC.

On this clonotype: A much more abundant neighbour one base away suggests this may be a read error. The rearrangement links TRBV7-3 to TRBJ2-3; D unresolved. The germline gives CDR1 SGHTA, CDR2 FQGTGA. There are 14 residues in the CDR3. The CDR3 nucleotides read TGTGCCAGCAGCTTAACCCTGGGTACAGATACGCAGTGTTTT. Translation gives CASSLTLGTDTQCF.

The CDR3 DNA is TGTGCCAGCAACCCAGATGGCACAGATACGCAGTATTTT. Its translation is CASNPDGTDTQYF. This chain uses TRBV7-3 with TRBJ2-3; no reliable D call. CDR3 length equals 13 residues. Germline values: CDR1 SGHTA, CDR2 FQGTGA. V was cut by 7 bases and J by 1 base, with 9 bases left in between.

J is TRBJ2-1 and V is TRBV7-3; D gene uncertain. Per germline, CDR1 SGHTA and CDR2 FQGTGA. With 7 bases removed from V and 7 bases from J, the gap between germline ends came to 20 bases. The CDR3 covers 15 residues. The CDR3 sequence: CASTPGSHGLNEQFF. The CDR3, as DNA: TGTGCCAGCACCCCAGGAAGTCACGGGCTGAATGAGCAGTTCTTC.

The chain uses TRBV7-6 and TRBJ2-1; tentatively, D is TRBD2 (6 bases). The germline V gene has CDR1 SGHVS and CDR2 FNYEAQ. The V end was cut by 5 bases, the J end by 3 bases, with 17 bases between. The CDR3 is made up of 16 amino acids. CDR3 sequence reads: CASSPTGTGFYNEQFF. CDR3 nucleotide sequence: TGTGCCAGCAGCCCGACCGGGACTGGCTTCTACAATGAGCAGTTCTTC. Based on the CDR3 plus reference TRBV7-6 and TRBJ2-1, the full variable domain is GAGVSQSPRYKVTKRGQDVALRCDPISGHVSLYWYRQALGQGPEFLTYFNYEAQQDKSGLPNDRFSAERPEGSISTLTIQRTEQRDSAMYRCASSPTGTGFYNEQFFGPGTRLTVL.

The chain combines TRBV13 with TRBJ2-3; D remains unclear. There are 13 residues in the CDR3. Trimming took off 2 bases at V and 5 bases at J, with 8 bases between the two ends. CDR1 and CDR2 (germline): PRHDT, FYEKMQ (reference sequence). CDR3 loop: CASSLIGRDTQYF. Here the CDR3 DNA reads TGTGCCAGCAGCTTAATCGGAAGAGATACGCAGTATTTT.

This clonotype was seen a few times. The chain uses TRBV21-1 and TRBJ2-1; the D call in the table, TRBD1, was not verified against the DNA. TRBV21-1 is annotated as a pseudogene. The CDR3 contains 15 residues. CDR3 sequence: CASSKDGAGSNEQFF. The DNA for the CDR3 is TGTGCCAGCAGCAAAGACGGGGCAGGGAGCAATGAGCAGTTCTTC.